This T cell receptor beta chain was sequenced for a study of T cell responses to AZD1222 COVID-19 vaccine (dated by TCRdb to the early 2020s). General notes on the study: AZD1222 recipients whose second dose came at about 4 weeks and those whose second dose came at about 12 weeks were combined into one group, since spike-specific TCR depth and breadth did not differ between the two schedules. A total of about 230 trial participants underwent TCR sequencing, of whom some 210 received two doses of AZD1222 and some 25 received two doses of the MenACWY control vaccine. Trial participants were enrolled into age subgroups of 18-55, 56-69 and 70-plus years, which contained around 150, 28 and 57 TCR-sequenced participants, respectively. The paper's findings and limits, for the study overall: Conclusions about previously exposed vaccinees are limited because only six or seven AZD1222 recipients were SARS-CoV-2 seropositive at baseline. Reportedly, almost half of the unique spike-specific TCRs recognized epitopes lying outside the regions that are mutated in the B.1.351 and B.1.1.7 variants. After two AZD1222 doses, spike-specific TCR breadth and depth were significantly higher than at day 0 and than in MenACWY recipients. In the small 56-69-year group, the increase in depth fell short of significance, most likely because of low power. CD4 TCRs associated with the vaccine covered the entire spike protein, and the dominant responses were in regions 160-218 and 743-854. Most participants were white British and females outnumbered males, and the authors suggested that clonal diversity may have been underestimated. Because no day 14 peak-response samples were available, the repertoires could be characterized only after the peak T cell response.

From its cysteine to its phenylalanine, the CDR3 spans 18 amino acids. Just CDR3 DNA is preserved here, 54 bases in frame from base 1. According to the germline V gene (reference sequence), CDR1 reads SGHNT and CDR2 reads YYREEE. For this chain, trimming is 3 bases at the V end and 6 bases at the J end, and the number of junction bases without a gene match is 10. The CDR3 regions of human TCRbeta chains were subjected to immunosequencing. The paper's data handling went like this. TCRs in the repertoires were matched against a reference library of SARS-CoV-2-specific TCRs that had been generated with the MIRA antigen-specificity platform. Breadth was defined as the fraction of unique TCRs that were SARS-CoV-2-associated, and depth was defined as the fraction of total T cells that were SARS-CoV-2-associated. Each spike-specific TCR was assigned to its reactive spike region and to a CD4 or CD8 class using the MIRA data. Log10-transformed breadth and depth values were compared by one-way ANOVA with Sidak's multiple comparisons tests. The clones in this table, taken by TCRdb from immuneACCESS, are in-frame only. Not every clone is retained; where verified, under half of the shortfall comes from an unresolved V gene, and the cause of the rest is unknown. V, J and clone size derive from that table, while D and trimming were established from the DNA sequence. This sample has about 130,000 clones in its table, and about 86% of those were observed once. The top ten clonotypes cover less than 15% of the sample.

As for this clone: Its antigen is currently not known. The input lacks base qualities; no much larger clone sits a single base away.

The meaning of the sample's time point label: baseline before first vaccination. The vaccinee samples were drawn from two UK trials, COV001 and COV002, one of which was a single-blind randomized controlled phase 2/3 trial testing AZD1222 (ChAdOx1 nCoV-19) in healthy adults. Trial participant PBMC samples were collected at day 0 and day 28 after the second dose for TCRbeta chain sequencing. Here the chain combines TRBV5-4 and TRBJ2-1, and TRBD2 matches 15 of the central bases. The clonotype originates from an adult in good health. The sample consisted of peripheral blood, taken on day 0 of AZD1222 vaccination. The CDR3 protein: CASSSGLAGGPDLNEQFF. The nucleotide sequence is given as TGTGCCAGCAGCTCCGGACTAGCGGGAGGGCCAGACCTCAATGAGCAGTTCTTC. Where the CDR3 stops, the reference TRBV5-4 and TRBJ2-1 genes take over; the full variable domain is ETGVTQSPTHLIKTRGQQVTLRCSSQSGHNTVSWYQQALGQGPQFIFQYYREEENGRGNFPPRFSGLQFPNYSSELNVNALELDDSALYLCASSSGLAGGPDLNEQFFGPGTRLTVL.